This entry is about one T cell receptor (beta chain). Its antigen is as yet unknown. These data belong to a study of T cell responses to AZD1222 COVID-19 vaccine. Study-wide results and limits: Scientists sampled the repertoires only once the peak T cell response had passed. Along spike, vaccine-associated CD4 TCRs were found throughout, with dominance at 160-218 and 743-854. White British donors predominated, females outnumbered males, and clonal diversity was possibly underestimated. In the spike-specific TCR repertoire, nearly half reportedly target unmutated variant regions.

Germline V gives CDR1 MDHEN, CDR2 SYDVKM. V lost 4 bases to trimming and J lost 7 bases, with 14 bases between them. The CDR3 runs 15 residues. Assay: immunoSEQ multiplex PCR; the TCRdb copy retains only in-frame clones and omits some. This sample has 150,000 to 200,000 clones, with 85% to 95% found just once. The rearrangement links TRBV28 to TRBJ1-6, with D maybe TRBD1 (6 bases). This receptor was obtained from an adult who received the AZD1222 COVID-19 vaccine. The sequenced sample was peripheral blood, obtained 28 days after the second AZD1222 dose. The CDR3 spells CASSSAAGVNSPLHF. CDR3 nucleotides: TGTGCCAGCAGTTCGGCTGCAGGGGTGAATTCACCCCTCCACTTT.